This TCR beta chain was captured in a study of CD8+ T cells in alopecia areata. Study summary: Severity in treated patients was scored by percentage of scalp area affected.

Sample treatment: oral pan-JAK inhibitor, 5-10 mg twice daily. Following RNA extraction, reverse transcription yielded cDNA that acted as the sequencing template. Clones were read by immunoSEQ multiplex PCR, and TCRdb kept only the in-frame ones, dropping some. The sample lists 150,000 to 250,000 clones, 45% to 75% occurring once. Trimming shortened V by 0 bases and J by 0 bases, and 13 bases separated the two germline ends. Germline V gene data show CDR1 as SGHNT and CDR2 as YYREEE (reference sequence). The CDR3 runs 16 residues. Overall study results and limits: For baseline CD8+ expansion, any link to response stays uncertain with one nonresponder. Many expanded lesional clones persisted in scalp and blood during tofacitinib treatment. Scalp lesions, especially in alopecia totalis/universalis, had higher clonality than normal scalp.

Remarks on this clone: The antigen is undetermined.

Source: CD4+ T cells sorted from blood, taken at week 4, from a patient treated with tofacitinib. This receptor was identified in a human donor with alopecia areata. V and J are TRBV5-4 and TRBJ2-7, with D tentatively TRBD2 (5 bases). The DNA of the CDR3 is TGTGCCAGCAGCTTGGTCGCCCGGACTGGCTCCTACGAGCAGTACTTC. Amino acids: CASSLVARTGSYEQYF.